Following are 23 T cell receptor beta chains from one sample sequenced in a study of blood T cell repertoires in COVID-19. This table comes from immunoSEQ multiplex PCR, and its TCRdb copy is limited to in-frame clones, with some not included. The sample holds around 200,000 clones; approximately 86% are singletons and the top ten take approximately 1%. The sample was peripheral blood. Every receptor here comes from a man aged 25-45 years with acute or convalescent COVID-19.

V is TRBV28 and J is TRBJ2-7, with TRBD2 matching over 10 bases. Germline CDR1 reads MDHEN; CDR2 reads SYDVKM. V was pared by 3 bases and J by 5 bases, with 16 bases of the junction left unmatched. CDR3 length equals 18 residues. This CDR3 reads CASSFSGASGRSIHEQYF. The CDR3 DNA reads TGTGCCAGCAGTTTTTCGGGGGCTAGCGGGAGATCTATCCACGAGCAGTACTTC.

The chain combines TRBV7-3 with TRBJ2-1, with 10 bases aligning to TRBD2. V lost 6 bases and J lost 7; bases outside the gene matches: 9. The CDR3 has 15 amino acids. CDR1 is SGHTA, CDR2 FQGTGA, per germline. The CDR3, as DNA: TGTGCCAGCAGAAAAGCGGGAGGGCCGGAAAATGAGCAGTTCTTC. Amino acids: CASRKAGGPENEQFF.

V usage is TRBV14 and J usage is TRBJ2-5; D is perhaps TRBD2 (6 bases). Germline CDR1 is SGHDN and CDR2 is FVKESK. The CDR3 sequence is 16 residues long. Trimming left V 0 bases short and J 2 bases short, with 13 bases between. CDR3 sequence reads: CASSQDLGRIQETQYF. For the CDR3, the DNA is TGTGCCAGCAGCCAAGATCTAGGGAGGATTCAAGAGACCCAGTACTTC. Based on the CDR3 plus reference TRBV14 and TRBJ2-5, the full variable domain is EAGVTQFPSHSVIEKGQTVTLRCDPISGHDNLYWYRRVMGKEIKFLLHFVKESKQDESGMPNNRFLAERTGGTYSTLKVQPAELEDSGVYFCASSQDLGRIQETQYFGPGTRLLVL.

The CDR3 spells CASSPRTGGFNEQFF. CDR3 in DNA: TGTGCCAGCAGTCCCCGGACAGGGGGCTTCAATGAGCAGTTCTTC. The chain combines TRBV6-5 with TRBJ2-1; 11 nucleotides line up with TRBD1. The CDR3 has 15 residues. Per the germline V gene, CDR1 is MNHEY and CDR2 is SVGAGI. Losses at the gene ends were 5 bases for V and 6 bases for J; bases not matched to a gene: 6.

The CDR3 DNA follows: TGTGCCAGCAGCTCGGGGGGCTGGACAGATACGCAGTATTTT. The encoded protein is CASSSGGWTDTQYF. The genes are TRBV7-3 and TRBJ2-3, with D maybe TRBD2 (7 bases). Germline V gives CDR1 SGHTA, CDR2 FQGTGA. The CDR3 has 14 amino acids. Deletions cut 4 bases from V and 3 bases from J, with 11 bases between.

V gene TRBV20-1 combines with J gene TRBJ2-2; maybe TRBD1 (5 bases). The CDR3 is 15 residues long. Germline V lookup: CDR1 DFQATT, CDR2 SNEGSKA (reference sequence). V lost 5 bases to trimming and J lost 4 bases, with 17 bases between them. The CDR3 bases are TGCAGTGCTCGTGGTAGGGGAAAGGTCACCGGGGAGCTGTTTTTT. It codes for CSARGRGKVTGELFF.

The chain has TRBV5-1 and TRBJ2-1; 8 bases line up with TRBD2. J lost 7 bases, V lost 0 bases, and 6 bases had no gene match. The CDR3 is made up of 15 amino acids. From germline, CDR1 is SGHRS and CDR2 YFSETQ. CDR3 residues: CASSLAASGRNEQFF. The DNA for the CDR3 is TGCGCCAGCAGCTTGGCGGCTAGCGGGCGGAATGAGCAGTTCTTC.

CDR3 sequence (DNA): TGTGCCAGCAGCTACTACCGACCGGGACAGTCCAGAATGAACACTGAAGCTTTCTTT. Its translation is CASSYYRPGQSRMNTEAFF. The chain links TRBV7-2 to TRBJ1-1; 7 nucleotides align to TRBD1. CDR1 and CDR2 (germline): SGHTA, FQGNSA. The CDR3 is 19 amino acids. V shed 4 bases and J 0 bases; nucleotides not matched to a gene: 17.

The chain has TRBV28 and TRBJ2-2; maybe TRBD2 (6 bases). V was trimmed by 7 bases and J by 4 bases, leaving 10 bases between them. The CDR3 contains 13 residues. Per germline, CDR1 MDHEN and CDR2 SYDVKM. CDR3 in amino acids: CASKTGGTGELFF. CDR3 bases: TGTGCCAGCAAAACCGGGGGCACCGGGGAGCTGTTTTTT.

The chain carries TRBV5-6 and TRBJ2-3; a weak D match, TRBD1 (6 bases). V was trimmed by 4 bases and J by 9 bases, leaving 15 bases between them. Germline V gene data show CDR1 as SGHDT and CDR2 as YYEEEE. The CDR3 is 13 residues long. The CDR3, as DNA: TGTGCCAGCAGCATAGAACAGGGAGAGACGCAGTATTTT. Translating it yields CASSIEQGETQYF.

This clone was observed once. V and J are TRBV30 and TRBJ1-5; D perhaps matches TRBD1 (5 bases). V was shortened by 3 bases and J by 4 bases, with 13 bases between the two germline ends. This CDR3 region has 14 residues. Germline assignment: CDR1 GTSNPN and CDR2 SVGIG (reference sequence). The CDR3: CAWSAGGGNQPQHF. The CDR3 DNA reads as TGTGCCTGGAGCGCTGGGGGGGGGAATCAGCCCCAGCATTTT. Filled out from reference TRBV30 and TRBJ1-5, the complete variable domain reads SQTIHQWPATLVQPVGSPLSLECTVEGTSNPNLYWYRQAAGRGLQLLFYSVGIGQISSEVPQNLSASRPQDRQFILSSKKLLLSDSGFYLCAWSAGGGNQPQHFGDGTRLSIL.

The rearrangement joins TRBV19 to TRBJ1-2; 8 nucleotides match TRBD1. CDR1 and CDR2 from the germline V gene are LNHDA and SQIVND (reference sequence). J gave up 5 bases and V 2 bases, and 7 bases lay outside the gene matches. This CDR3 spans 15 amino acids. The CDR3 region is CASSISGGGMYGYTF. DNA of the CDR3: TGTGCCAGTAGTATATCAGGGGGCGGGATGTATGGCTACACCTTC.

This clone was detected only once. J is TRBJ2-5 and V is TRBV5-8; 7 bases agree with TRBD1. The CDR3 has 16 amino acids. In germline, CDR1 is SGHTS, CDR2 YDEGEE. J gave up 2 bases and V 5 bases, and 12 bases lay outside the gene matches. The CDR3: CASSPSYGTAQETQYF. For the CDR3, the DNA is TGTGCCAGCAGTCCGTCTTACGGGACAGCACAAGAGACCCAGTACTTC. The whole variable domain, remainder taken from reference TRBV5-8 and TRBJ2-5, is EAGVTQSPTHLIKTRGQQATLRCSPISGHTSVYWYQQALGLGLQFLLWYDEGEERNRGNFPPRFSGRQFPNYSSELNVNALELEDSALYLCASSPSYGTAQETQYFGPGTRLLVL.

The genes are TRBV19 and TRBJ1-6; D is unclear. The germline V and J ends were trimmed by 7 bases and 0 bases, with 7 bases remaining between them. CDR1 and CDR2 from the germline V gene are LNHDA and SQIVND (reference sequence). The CDR3 is made up of 14 amino acids. The CDR3 loop is CASTISSYNSPLHF. CDR3 DNA: TGTGCCAGTACGATCAGCTCCTATAATTCACCCCTCCACTTT.

The V call is TRBV28, the J call TRBJ1-1; TRBD1 aligns across 9 bases. Germline-derived CDR1 and CDR2 are MDHEN and SYDVKM. V shed 5 bases and J 1 base; nucleotides not matched to a gene: 5. The CDR3 is made up of 15 amino acids. The CDR3 DNA follows: TGTGCCAGCAGTCTCACAGGGGGCTGGAACACTGAAGCTTTCTTT. Translation gives CASSLTGGWNTEAFF.

This sequence joins TRBV2 and TRBJ2-1, with 7 nucleotides matching TRBD2. The CDR3 contains 16 residues. The V segment lost 4 bases and the J segment 0 bases; nucleotides outside the gene matches: 6. The germline CDR1 and CDR2 sequences are SNHLY and FYNNEI. CDR3 DNA sequence: TGTGCCAGCAGTGCGACTAGCTGGAGCTCCTACAATGAGCAGTTCTTC. Protein: CASSATSWSSYNEQFF.

V is TRBV7-2 and J is TRBJ1-1, with D possibly matching TRBD1 (5 bases). Germline V gene data show CDR1 as SGHTA and CDR2 as FQGNSA. Between the trimmed V and J ends, which lost 5 bases and 7 bases, there was a span of 14 bases. This CDR3 contains 13 residues. CDR3 DNA: TGTGCCAGCAGCCCACCCTGGGGCGGTGAAGCTTTCTTT. Protein product: CASSPPWGGEAFF.

The chain employs TRBV15 and TRBJ2-6, with D maybe TRBD1 (6 bases). V lost 3 bases and J lost 2, with 23 bases in between. The germline gives CDR1 LNHNV, CDR2 YYDKDF (reference sequence). The CDR3 has 20 residues. Written as DNA, the CDR3 is TGTGCCACCAGCAGGCCGACGTCAAGCAGGGGTCGTGCTGGGGCCAACGTCCTGACTTTC. Amino acids: CATSRPTSSRGRAGANVLTF. The whole variable domain, remainder taken from reference TRBV15 and TRBJ2-6, is DAMVIQNPRYQVTQFGKPVTLSCSQTLNHNVMYWYQQKSSQAPKLLFHYYDKDFNNEADTPDNFQSRRPNTSFCFLDIRSPGLGDTAMYLCATSRPTSSRGRAGANVLTFGAGSRLTVL.

The chain uses TRBV28 and TRBJ2-2; perhaps TRBD2 as D (5 bases). The V gene's germline CDR1 is MDHEN and CDR2 SYDVKM. Trimming pared 2 bases from V and 7 bases from J, leaving 14 bases between. The CDR3 has 15 amino acids. As DNA, the CDR3 is TGTGCCAGCAGTTTACCCGGGGATAGTGGCGGGGAGCTGTTTTTT. Protein sequence: CASSLPGDSGGELFF. Complete variable domain (other parts from reference TRBV28 and TRBJ2-2): DVKVTQSSRYLVKRTGEKVFLECVQDMDHENMFWYRQDPGLGLRLIYFSYDVKMKEKGDIPEGYSVSREKKERFSLILESASTNQTSMYLCASSLPGDSGGELFFGEGSRLTVL.

The chain couples TRBV5-1 to TRBJ2-1, with TRBD2 identical over 8 bases. Germline CDR1 and CDR2: SGHRS and YFSETQ. There are 16 residues in the CDR3. V shed 0 bases and J 4 bases; nucleotides not matched to a gene: 6. The CDR3 here is CASSLVGSGNYNEQFF. The CDR3 DNA reads as TGCGCCAGCAGCTTGGTCGGTAGCGGGAATTACAATGAGCAGTTCTTC.

This rearrangement joins TRBV11-2 to TRBJ1-5, with D uncertain. The CDR3 loop spans 16 amino acids. Germline lookup yields CDR1 SGHAT and CDR2 FQNNGV. V shed 5 bases and J shed 6 bases, with 20 bases lying between them. CDR3 loop: CASSPLYTGEGQPQHF. The CDR3 coding sequence is TGTGCCAGCAGCCCACTTTATACTGGAGAGGGTCAGCCCCAGCATTTT.

The chain is built from TRBV4-1 and TRBJ1-6; possibly TRBD1 for D (5 bases). V lost 3 bases to trimming and J lost 0 bases, with 9 bases between them. The CDR3 contains 16 residues. Germline loops: CDR1 MGHRA, CDR2 YSYEKL. The CDR3 sequence is CASSHPGNSYNSPLHF. The CDR3 DNA reads as TGCGCCAGCAGCCACCCAGGGAACTCCTATAATTCACCCCTCCACTTT.

The rearrangement joins TRBV5-4 to TRBJ1-2, with D perhaps matching TRBD1 (5 bases). The ends were cut back, 0 bases at V and 8 bases at J, with 23 bases in the middle. This CDR3 comprises 17 residues. CDR1 and CDR2 from the germline V gene are SGHNT and YYREEE (reference sequence). CDR3 sequence: CASSLDFFQGSGEGYTF. Here the CDR3 DNA reads TGTGCCAGCAGCTTGGATTTTTTTCAGGGATCAGGCGAGGGCTACACCTTC.